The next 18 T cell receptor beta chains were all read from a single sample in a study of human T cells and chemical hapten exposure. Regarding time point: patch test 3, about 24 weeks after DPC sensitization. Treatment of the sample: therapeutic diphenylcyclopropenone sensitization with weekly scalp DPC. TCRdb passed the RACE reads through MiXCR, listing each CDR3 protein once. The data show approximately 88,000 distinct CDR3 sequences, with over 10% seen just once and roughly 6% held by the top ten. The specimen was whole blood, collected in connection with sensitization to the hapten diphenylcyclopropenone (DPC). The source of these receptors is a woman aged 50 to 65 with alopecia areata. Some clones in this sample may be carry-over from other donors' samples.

CDR3 nucleotide sequence: TGCGCCAGCAGCTTGGCCCTCGGAGACCTCAATGAGCAGTTCTTC. It yields the protein CASSLALGDLNEQFF. The rearrangement uses TRBV5-1 and TRBJ2-1, with D unclear. This CDR3 spans 15 amino acids. Germline CDR1 SGHRS, CDR2 YFSETQ. Trimming shortened V by 0 bases and J by 6 bases, and 13 bases separated the two germline ends.

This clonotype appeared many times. The CDR3 protein is CASSLGGTASSYEQYF. The CDR3 DNA reads as TGTGCCAGCAGCTTAGGGGGGACAGCTTCCTCCTACGAGCAGTACTTC. The chain recombines TRBV11-2 with TRBJ2-7; 7 bases map to TRBD1. CDR3 size: 16 residues. V gave up 1 base and J gave up 0 bases; unmatched junction bases: 6. Germline loops: CDR1 SGHAT, CDR2 FQNNGV.

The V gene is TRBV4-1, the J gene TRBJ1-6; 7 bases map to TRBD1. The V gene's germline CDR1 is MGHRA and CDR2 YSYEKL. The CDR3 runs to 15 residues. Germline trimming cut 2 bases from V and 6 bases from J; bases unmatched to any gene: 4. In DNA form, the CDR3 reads TGCGCCAGCAGCCAATTACAGGGGCCTAATTCACCCCTCCACTTT. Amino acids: CASSQLQGPNSPLHF.

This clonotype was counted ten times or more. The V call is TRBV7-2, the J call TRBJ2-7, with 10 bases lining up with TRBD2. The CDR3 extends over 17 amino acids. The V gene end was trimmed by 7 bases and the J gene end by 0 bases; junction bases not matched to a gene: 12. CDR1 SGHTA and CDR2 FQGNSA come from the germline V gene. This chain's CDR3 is CASTSRLAGQSSYEQYF. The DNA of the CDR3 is TGTGCCAGCACCTCCAGACTAGCGGGTCAGAGCTCCTACGAGCAGTACTTC.

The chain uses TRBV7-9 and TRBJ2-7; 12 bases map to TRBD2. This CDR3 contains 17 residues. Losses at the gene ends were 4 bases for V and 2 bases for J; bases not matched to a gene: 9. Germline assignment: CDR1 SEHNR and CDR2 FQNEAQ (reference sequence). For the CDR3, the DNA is TGTGCCAGCAGCTCGCTCGGGACTAGCGGGCTAACCTACGAGCAGTACTTC. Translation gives CASSSLGTSGLTYEQYF.

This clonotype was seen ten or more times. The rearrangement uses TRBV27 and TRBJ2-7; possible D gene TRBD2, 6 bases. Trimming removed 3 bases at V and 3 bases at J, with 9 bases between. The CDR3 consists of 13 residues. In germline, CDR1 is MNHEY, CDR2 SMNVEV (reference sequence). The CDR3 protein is CASSFSGVYEQYF. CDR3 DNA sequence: TGTGCCAGCAGTTTTTCGGGAGTCTACGAGCAGTACTTC.

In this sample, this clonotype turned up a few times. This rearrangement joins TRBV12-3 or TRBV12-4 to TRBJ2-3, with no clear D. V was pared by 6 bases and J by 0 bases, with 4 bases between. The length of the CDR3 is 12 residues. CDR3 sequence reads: CASRLSTDTQYF. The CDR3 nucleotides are TGTGCCAGCAGGCTTAGCACAGATACGCAGTATTTT.

The CDR3 sequence: CASSPQPQGGYGYTF. CDR3 nucleotide sequence: TGTGCCAGCAGTCCACAGCCCCAGGGAGGGTATGGCTACACCTTC. The rearrangement links TRBV6-6 to TRBJ1-2; possibly TRBD1 for D (5 bases). V was trimmed by 5 bases and J by 5 bases, leaving 18 bases between them. Germline V CDR1 and CDR2: MNHNY, SVGAGI (reference sequence). The CDR3 is made up of 15 amino acids.

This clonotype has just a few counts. CDR3 residues: CASSQDAPRTEAFF. DNA of the CDR3: TGTGCCAGCAGCCAGGACGCGCCGAGGACTGAAGCTTTCTTT. J is TRBJ1-1 and V is TRBV7-2; D gene unclear. Trimming removed 5 bases from V and 5 bases from J, with 15 bases in between. CDR3 length equals 14 residues. Germline V CDR1 and CDR2: SGHTA, FQGNSA. The full variable domain, with the rest looked up from reference TRBV7-2 and TRBJ1-1, is GAGVSQSPSNKVTEKGKDVELRCDPISGHTALYWYRQSLGQGLEFLIYFQGNSAPDKSGLPSDRFSAERTGGSVSTLTIQRTQQEDSAVYLCASSQDAPRTEAFFGQGTRLTVV.

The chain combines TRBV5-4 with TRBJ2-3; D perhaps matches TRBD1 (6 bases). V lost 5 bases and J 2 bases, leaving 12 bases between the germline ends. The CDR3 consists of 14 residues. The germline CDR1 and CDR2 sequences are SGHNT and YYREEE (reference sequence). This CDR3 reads CASREGGVTDTQYF. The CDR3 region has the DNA TGTGCCAGCAGGGAAGGGGGAGTCACAGATACGCAGTATTTT.

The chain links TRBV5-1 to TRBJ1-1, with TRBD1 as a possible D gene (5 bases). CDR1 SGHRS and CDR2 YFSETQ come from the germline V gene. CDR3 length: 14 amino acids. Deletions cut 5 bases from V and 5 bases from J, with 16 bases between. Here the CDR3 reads CASRIGAGRTEAFF. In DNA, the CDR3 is TGCGCCAGCAGAATCGGGGCTGGAAGGACTGAAGCTTTCTTT.

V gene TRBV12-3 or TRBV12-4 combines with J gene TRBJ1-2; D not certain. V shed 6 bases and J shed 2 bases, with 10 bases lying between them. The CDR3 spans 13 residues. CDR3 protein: CASSEIPNYGYTF. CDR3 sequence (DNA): TGTGCCAGCAGCGAAATACCCAACTATGGCTACACCTTC.

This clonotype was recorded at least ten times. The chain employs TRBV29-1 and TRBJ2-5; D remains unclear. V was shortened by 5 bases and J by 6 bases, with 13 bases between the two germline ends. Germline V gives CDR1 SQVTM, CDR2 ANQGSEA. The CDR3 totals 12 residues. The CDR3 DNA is TGCAGCGTTTCACCACTCCAGCAGACCCAGTACTTC. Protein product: CSVSPLQQTQYF.

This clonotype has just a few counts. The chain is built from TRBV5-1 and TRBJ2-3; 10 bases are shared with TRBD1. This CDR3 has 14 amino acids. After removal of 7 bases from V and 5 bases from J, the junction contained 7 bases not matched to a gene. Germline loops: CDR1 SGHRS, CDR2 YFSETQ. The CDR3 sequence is CASLSDRGQDTQYF. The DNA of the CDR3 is TGCGCCAGCTTAAGCGACAGGGGGCAAGATACGCAGTATTTT.

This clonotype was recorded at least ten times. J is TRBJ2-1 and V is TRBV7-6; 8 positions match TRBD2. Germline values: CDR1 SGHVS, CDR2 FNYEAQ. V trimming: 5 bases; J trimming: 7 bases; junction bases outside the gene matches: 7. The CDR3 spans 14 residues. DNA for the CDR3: TGTGCCAGCAGCCCCGGACTAGCCGGGAATGAGCAGTTCTTC. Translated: CASSPGLAGNEQFF.

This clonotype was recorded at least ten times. CDR3: CASSPALAYNEQFF. The CDR3 bases are TGTGCCAGCAGCCCGGCCCTAGCTTACAATGAGCAGTTCTTC. The rearrangement joins TRBV7-2 to TRBJ2-1, with D possibly being TRBD2 (5 bases). V shed 5 bases and J shed 4 bases, with 12 bases lying between them. CDR1 and CDR2 from the germline V gene are SGHTA and FQGNSA. There are 14 residues in the CDR3.

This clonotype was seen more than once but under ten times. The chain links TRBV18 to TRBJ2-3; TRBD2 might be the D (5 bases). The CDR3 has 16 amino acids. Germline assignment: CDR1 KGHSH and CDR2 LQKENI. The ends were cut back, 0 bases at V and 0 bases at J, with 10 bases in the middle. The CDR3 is CASSPPSASSTDTQYF. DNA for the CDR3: TGTGCCAGCTCACCACCGAGCGCTAGCAGCACAGATACGCAGTATTTT.

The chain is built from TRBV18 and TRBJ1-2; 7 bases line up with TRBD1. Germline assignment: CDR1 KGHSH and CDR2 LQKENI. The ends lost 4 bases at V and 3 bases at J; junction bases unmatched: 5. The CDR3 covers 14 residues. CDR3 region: CASSLGQADYGYTF. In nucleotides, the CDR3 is TGTGCCAGCTCACTCGGACAGGCGGACTATGGCTACACCTTC.